This T cell receptor beta chain was recovered during a study of CD4+ T cells in melanoma. Whole-study findings and limits: In melanoma, neoantigen-specific CD4+ T cells reportedly differed in differentiation state. A reported correlation linked neoantigen-specific CD4+ T cells to CD8+, macrophage and B cell function.

About this clone itself: The target antigen is unknown.

CDR3 length: 17 residues. The V gene's germline CDR1 is LGHNA and CDR2 YNFKEQ. The trim removed 0 bases at V and 8 bases at J, leaving 13 bases unmatched. Repertoires were generated with immunoSEQ multiplex PCR, while TCRdb's copy carries only in-frame clones and drops some. The table includes roughly 140,000 clones, roughly 91% detected once. V usage is TRBV4-2 and J usage is TRBJ2-1; TRBD2 matches 7 bases. This TCR was sampled from a human donor with melanoma. Written as DNA, the CDR3 is TGTGCCAGCAGCCAAGATAGGGAGCGGGGTTTTTGGGATGAGCAGTTCTTC. Its protein is CASSQDRERGFWDEQFF.